Shown below are 11 T cell receptor beta chains from a single sample sequenced in a study of cytotoxic CD8 clonotypes in ibrutinib-treated CLL. Using immunoSEQ multiplex PCR, the repertoire was profiled, and TCRdb retains in-frame clones only, with some absent. The table has 330,000 or so clones, 60% to 80% seen once. This sample comprised PBMCs, obtained after 36 months of ibrutinib treatment. These receptors were taken from a human donor with chronic lymphocytic leukemia.

The chain combines TRBV7-2 with TRBJ1-5; the D gene is possibly TRBD1 (6 bases). Germline assignment: CDR1 SGHTA and CDR2 FQGNSA. Trimming cost V 5 bases and J 1 base, with 12 bases left between them. The CDR3 is made up of 15 amino acids. The CDR3 region has the DNA TGTGCCAGCAGCCGCACAGGGTCGAGCAATCAGCCCCAGCATTTT. Translation: CASSRTGSSNQPQHF.

The gene calls are TRBV6-5 and TRBJ1-1, with D hard to call. The germline CDR1 and CDR2 sequences are MNHEY and SVGAGI. CDR3 length equals 14 residues. Trimming left V 6 bases short and J 1 base short, with 12 bases between. This chain's CDR3 is CASSSKRQNTEAFF. DNA for the CDR3: TGTGCCAGCAGCTCCAAGAGGCAGAACACTGAAGCTTTCTTT.

The chain links TRBV5-6 to TRBJ2-3; unclear D gene. With 0 bases removed from V and 5 bases from J, the gap between germline ends came to 10 bases. The CDR3 has 14 residues. CDR1 is SGHDT, CDR2 YYEEEE, per germline. CDR3 in amino acids: CASSLGGRVDTQYF. As DNA, the CDR3 is TGTGCCAGCAGCTTGGGAGGTAGGGTAGATACGCAGTATTTT.

The chain's CDR3 is CASSASQGLNYGYTF. CDR3 in DNA: TGTGCCAGCAGCGCATCACAGGGGTTGAACTATGGCTACACCTTC. The V and J genes are TRBV11-2 and TRBJ1-2, with 7 bases aligning to TRBD1. V shed 5 bases and J 2 bases; nucleotides not matched to a gene: 8. Germline lookup yields CDR1 SGHAT and CDR2 FQNNGV. This CDR3 has 15 amino acids.

The J gene is TRBJ2-7, the V gene TRBV11-2; D is possibly TRBD2 (6 bases). V was cut by 0 bases and J by 5 bases, with 11 bases left in between. The CDR3 consists of 14 residues. In germline, CDR1 is SGHAT, CDR2 FQNNGV. The CDR3 DNA follows: TGTGCCAGCAGCTTAGAGTACGGAGGGGACGAGCAGTACTTC. Translated, it gives CASSLEYGGDEQYF.

The gene calls are TRBV7-9 and TRBJ2-3; 8 bases map to TRBD1. Losses at the gene ends were 6 bases for V and 2 bases for J; bases not matched to a gene: 7. The CDR3 length is 15 residues. Germline lookup yields CDR1 SEHNR and CDR2 FQNEAQ (reference sequence). The CDR3 here is CASSYGQGITDTQYF. The CDR3 nucleotides are TGTGCCAGCAGTTACGGACAGGGAATCACAGATACGCAGTATTTT.

The chain couples TRBV4-2 to TRBJ1-1; no reliable D call. Germline V gene lookup returns CDR1 LGHNA and CDR2 YNFKEQ. The CDR3 is 17 residues long. Trimming pared 0 bases from V and 4 bases from J, leaving 18 bases between. The CDR3 is CASSQDSGGSVSTEAFF. In nucleotides, the CDR3 is TGTGCCAGCAGCCAAGATTCGGGTGGGAGCGTAAGCACTGAAGCTTTCTTT.

This rearrangement joins TRBV18 to TRBJ1-4; TRBD1 matches 8 bases. Germline CDR1 is KGHSH and CDR2 is LQKENI. The trim removed 3 bases at V and 4 bases at J, leaving 4 bases unmatched. The CDR3 runs to 15 residues. In nucleotides, the CDR3 is TGTGCCAGCTCACCTCGGACAGGGATTAATGAAAAACTGTTTTTT. Translated, it gives CASSPRTGINEKLFF. Supplemented by reference TRBV18 and TRBJ1-4, the full variable domain reads NAGVMQNPRHLVRRRGQEARLRCSPMKGHSHVYWYRQLPEEGLKFMVYLQKENIIDESGMPKERFSAEFPKEGPSILRIQQVVRGDSAAYFCASSPRTGINEKLFFGSGTQLSVL.

The V and J genes are TRBV4-1 and TRBJ1-6; possible D gene TRBD1, 6 bases. The germline V gene encodes CDR1 MGHRA and CDR2 YSYEKL. The CDR3 has 16 residues. Trimming cost V 6 bases and J 7 bases, with 19 bases left between them. The CDR3 is CASRMQGIVENSPLHF. CDR3 bases: TGCGCCAGCAGAATGCAGGGGATAGTCGAGAATTCACCCCTCCACTTT.

This chain joins TRBV7-8 and TRBJ1-2; D is perhaps TRBD1 (5 bases). Germline CDR1 and CDR2: SGHVS and FQNEAQ. Trimming took 2 bases from V and 5 from J, leaving 18 bases between them. This CDR3 contains 16 residues. This chain's CDR3 is CASSLSPGFGTYGYTF. The DNA of the CDR3 is TGTGCCAGCAGCTTAAGTCCAGGGTTCGGCACTTATGGCTACACCTTC.

The chain links TRBV4-3 to TRBJ2-3; 7 bases are shared with TRBD2. The CDR3 length is 16 residues. Germline-derived CDR1 and CDR2 are LGHNA and YSLEER. The V and J ends lost 0 bases and 2 bases, in that order; junction bases with no gene match: 5. In DNA form, the CDR3 reads TGCGCCAGCAGCCAAGATTCGGGAGGCTACACAGATACGCAGTATTTT. Translation gives CASSQDSGGYTDTQYF.